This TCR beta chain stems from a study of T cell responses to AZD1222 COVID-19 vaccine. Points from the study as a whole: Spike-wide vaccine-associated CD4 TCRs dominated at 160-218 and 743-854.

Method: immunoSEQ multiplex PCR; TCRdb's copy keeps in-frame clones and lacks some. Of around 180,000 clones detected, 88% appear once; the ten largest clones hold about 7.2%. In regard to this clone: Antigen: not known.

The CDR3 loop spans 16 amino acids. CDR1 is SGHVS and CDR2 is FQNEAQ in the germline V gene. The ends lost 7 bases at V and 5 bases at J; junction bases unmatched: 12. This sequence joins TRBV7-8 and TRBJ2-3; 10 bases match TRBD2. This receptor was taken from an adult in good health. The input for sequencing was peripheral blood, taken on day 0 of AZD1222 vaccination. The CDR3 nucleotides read TGTGCCAGCACCTTCCCTACTAGCGGGGAAGGAGATACGCAGTATTTT. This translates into CASTFPTSGEGDTQYF.